This entry is about one T cell receptor (beta chain). Assay used: immunoSEQ multiplex PCR; TCRdb lists only in-frame clones, some missing. The data contain 150,000 to 200,000 clones, 90% to 95% of them singletons. With 1 base removed from V and 1 base from J, the gap between germline ends came to 11 bases. CDR1 MNHNS and CDR2 SASEGT come from the germline V gene. This CDR3 comprises 15 residues. The data belong to a study of T cell responses to AZD1222 COVID-19 vaccine. The chain couples TRBV6-1 to TRBJ2-7; no clear D. The receptor was isolated from an adult who received the AZD1222 COVID-19 vaccine. Sequenced here: peripheral blood, sampled 28 days after the second AZD1222 dose. The CDR3 region has the DNA TGTGCCAGCAGTGAAGGGCCCCTCGGGTCCTACGAGCAGTACTTC. It specifies CASSEGPLGSYEQYF.